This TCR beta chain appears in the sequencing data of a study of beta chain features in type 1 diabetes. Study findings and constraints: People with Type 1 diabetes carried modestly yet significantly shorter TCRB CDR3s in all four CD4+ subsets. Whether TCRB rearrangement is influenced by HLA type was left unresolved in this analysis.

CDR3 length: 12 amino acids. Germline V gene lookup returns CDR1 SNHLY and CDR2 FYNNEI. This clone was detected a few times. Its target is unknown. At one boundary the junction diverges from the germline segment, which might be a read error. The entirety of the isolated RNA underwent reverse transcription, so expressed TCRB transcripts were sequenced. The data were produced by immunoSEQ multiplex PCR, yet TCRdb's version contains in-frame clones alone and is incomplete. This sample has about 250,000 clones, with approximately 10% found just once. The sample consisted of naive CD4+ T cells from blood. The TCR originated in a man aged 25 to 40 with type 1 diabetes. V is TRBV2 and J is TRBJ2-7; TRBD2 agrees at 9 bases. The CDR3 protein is CASSASGGPLFF. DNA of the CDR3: TGTGCCAGCAGTGCGAGCGGGGGGCCCCTCTTTTTC.